These 24 T cell receptor beta chains were sequenced from one sample in a study of T-cell reconstitution after alpha-beta-depleted transplantation in children (dated by TCRdb to the mid-2010s). Libraries came from PCR. TCRdb shows the sequencer as Illumina HiSeq 2500. To normalize quantification of the TCRbeta repertoire, the TCR libraries were built with molecular barcoding that relied on unique molecular identifiers. TCRdb reprocessed the public reads (quality trimming at Q25 with fastp, clone calling with MiXCR) and kept in-frame beta chains. Each entry is one CDR3 protein sequence, shown with its most common DNA and genes. Present in this sample are 170,000 or so distinct CDR3 sequences, 6% to 7% of which were seen just once. 3% to 3.5% of the sample is taken by the ten largest. The source was PBMCs from the stem cell graft donor, collected from the stem cell graft. The receptors shown here come from a human donor who donated a stem cell graft to a child with Wiskott-Aldrich syndrome.

This clonotype was counted ten times or more. The genes are TRBV14 and TRBJ2-1, with D possibly being TRBD2 (5 bases). V lost 4 bases, J lost 0 bases, and 16 bases lay in between. The germline gives CDR1 SGHDN, CDR2 FVKESK. This CDR3 is 17 amino acids long. This chain's CDR3 is CASSPLRTGSSYNEQFF. CDR3 DNA sequence: TGTGCCAGCAGCCCCCTCAGGACGGGGAGCTCCTACAATGAGCAGTTCTTC.

CDR3 protein: CASSLTLGGETQYF. The CDR3 bases are TGTGCCAGCAGCTTAACCCTTGGAGGAGAGACCCAGTACTTC. The gene calls are TRBV7-9 and TRBJ2-5; D might be TRBD2 (5 bases). Trimming cost V 2 bases and J 4 bases, with 11 bases left between them. Germline CDR1 reads SEHNR; CDR2 reads FQNEAQ (reference sequence). This CDR3 region has 14 residues.

This clonotype showed up many times. The rearrangement uses TRBV5-1 and TRBJ1-1; possible D gene TRBD1, 5 bases. Germline V gives CDR1 SGHRS, CDR2 YFSETQ. The CDR3 totals 14 residues. The V end lost 0 bases, the J end lost 4 bases, and 10 bases lay between the germline ends. The CDR3 protein is CASSLDRGVTEAFF. The CDR3 DNA reads as TGCGCCAGCAGCTTGGACCGGGGCGTCACTGAAGCTTTCTTT.

As for this clonotype: One base away lies a much larger clone, so this may be a sequencing read error. The rearrangement links TRBV20-1 to TRBJ1-1; D uncertain. The CDR3 extends over 11 amino acids. Germline lookup yields CDR1 DFQATT and CDR2 SNEGSKA (reference sequence). For the CDR3, the DNA is TGCAGTGCTCGGGGAGGTTTTGAAGCTCTCTTT. Amino acid sequence: CSARGGFEALF.

The sample holds many counts of this clonotype. The V call is TRBV12-3 or TRBV12-4, the J call TRBJ2-7, with no clear D. This CDR3 region has 14 residues. Trimming took 9 bases from V and 5 from J, leaving 20 bases between them. CDR3 sequence: CASVKESRNHEQYF. Written as DNA, the CDR3 is TGTGCCAGTGTGAAGGAAAGTCGTAACCACGAGCAGTACTTC.

The V gene is TRBV4-2, the J gene TRBJ2-5; 11 bases align to TRBD2. Per the germline V gene, CDR1 is LGHNA and CDR2 is YNFKEQ. J was trimmed by 2 bases and V by 4 bases; bases with no gene match: 12. CDR3 size: 18 residues. This chain's CDR3 is CASSLTLAASGGQETQYF. The DNA for the CDR3 is TGTGCCAGCAGCCTCACCCTGGCGGCTAGCGGGGGGCAAGAGACCCAGTACTTC.

This clonotype was seen many times. This rearrangement joins TRBV6-6 to TRBJ1-1, with D possibly TRBD1 on 6 matching bases. Between the trimmed V and J ends, which lost 5 bases and 6 bases, there was a span of 10 bases. The CDR3 extends over 12 amino acids. Germline CDR1 MNHNY, CDR2 SVGAGI (reference sequence). The CDR3, as DNA: TGTGCCAGCAGTAAGAGACAGGCTGAAGCTTTCTTT. Translation: CASSKRQAEAFF.

This clonotype has a count of ten or more. The CDR3, as DNA: TGTGCCAGCAGCTTGAGTGGGCGGGTCTATGGCTACACCTTC. Translated: CASSLSGRVYGYTF. The chain joins TRBV5-6 to TRBJ1-2, with D uncertain. CDR3 size: 14 residues. Germline CDR1 and CDR2: SGHDT and YYEEEE. V was shortened by 1 base and J by 4 bases, with 11 bases between the two germline ends.

This clonotype was detected many times. CDR3 in amino acids: CASSQQTSLRGYTF. In DNA, the CDR3 is TGCGCCAGCAGCCAACAGACATCCCTCCGGGGCTACACCTTC. The V gene is TRBV4-1, the J gene TRBJ1-2; no clear D. The CDR3 extends over 14 amino acids. Germline assignment: CDR1 MGHRA and CDR2 YSYEKL. V was shortened by 2 bases and J by 8 bases, with 15 bases between the two germline ends.

This clonotype was picked up many times. The J gene is TRBJ1-6, the V gene TRBV20-1, with TRBD1 as a possible D gene (6 bases). The CDR3 is made up of 14 amino acids. Per germline, CDR1 DFQATT and CDR2 SNEGSKA (reference sequence). Trimming shortened V by 4 bases and J by 7 bases, and 14 bases separated the two germline ends. The CDR3 loop is CSAKPGHTNSPLHF. In nucleotides, the CDR3 is TGCAGTGCTAAACCGGGACACACAAATTCACCCCTCCACTTT.

This clonotype was seen ten or more times. The J gene is TRBJ2-1, the V gene TRBV29-1; no clear D gene. The CDR3 is made up of 11 amino acids. CDR1 SQVTM and CDR2 ANQGSEA come from the germline V gene. Trimming cost V 4 bases and J 7 bases, with 8 bases left between them. The CDR3 is CSVAQQNEQFF. CDR3 in DNA: TGCAGCGTTGCCCAACAGAATGAGCAGTTCTTC.

Remarks on this clonotype: A much larger clone is a single base away; this may be a read error. This rearrangement joins TRBV14 to TRBJ2-5; 11 bases line up with TRBD2. After removal of 6 bases from V and 1 base from J, the junction contained 1 base not matched to a gene. CDR1 SGHDN and CDR2 FVKESK come from the germline V gene. This CDR3 is built from 14 residues. The chain's CDR3 is CASRLAGAQETQYF. DNA of the CDR3: TGTGCCAGCAGACTAGCGGGGGCCCAAGAGACCCAGTACTTC.

This rearrangement joins TRBV27 to TRBJ2-7; TRBD1 aligns across 7 bases. The V segment lost 5 bases and the J segment 1 base; nucleotides outside the gene matches: 11. The CDR3 contains 16 residues. Germline values: CDR1 MNHEY, CDR2 SMNVEV (reference sequence). The CDR3 DNA is TGTGCCAGCAGTCCTGCAAGAGGCAGGGGGTCCTACGAGCAGTACTTC. Its protein is CASSPARGRGSYEQYF.

In its sample, this clonotype was seen many times. The chain carries TRBV6-1 and TRBJ2-1, with 9 bases lining up with TRBD2. V lost 3 bases, J lost 6 bases, and 9 bases stayed unmatched. The CDR3 sequence is 16 residues long. Germline V CDR1 and CDR2: MNHNS, SASEGT. The CDR3 coding sequence is TGTGCCAGCAGTGAGATGGGCGGGAGGGTCCGCAATGAGCAGTTCTTC. It translates to CASSEMGGRVRNEQFF.

About this clonotype: This could be a read error, since a much larger clone is one nucleotide away. The V call is TRBV5-1, the J call TRBJ2-1; tentative D call: TRBD1 (6 bases). Germline CDR1 and CDR2: SGHRS and YFSETQ. The CDR3 has 15 residues. CDR3 nucleotide sequence: TGCGCCAGCAGCTTGGCCGGACAGATATACAATAAGCAGTTCTTC. Its translation: CASSLAGQIYNKQFF.

This clonotype was seen repeatedly, ten times or more. The CDR3 loop is CASSSTGTSGGPYNEQFF. As DNA, the CDR3 is TGCGCCAGCAGCTCGACCGGGACTAGCGGGGGGCCCTACAATGAGCAGTTCTTC. V usage is TRBV5-1 and J usage is TRBJ2-1, with TRBD2 matching over 15 bases. J was trimmed by 2 bases and V by 3 bases; bases with no gene match: 6. This CDR3 contains 18 residues. Germline V gene data show CDR1 as SGHRS and CDR2 as YFSETQ.

This clonotype has at least ten counts. V usage is TRBV12-3 or TRBV12-4 and J usage is TRBJ2-7; D not resolved. V was cut by 4 bases and J by 1 base, with 11 bases left in between. CDR3 length: 14 residues. CDR3 loop: CASSSRSGSYEQYF. The CDR3 DNA is TGTGCCAGCAGTTCACGGAGTGGTTCCTACGAGCAGTACTTC.

The sample holds many counts of this clonotype. J is TRBJ1-1 and V is TRBV5-1; 8 nucleotides match TRBD1. This CDR3 spans 14 amino acids. Germline-derived CDR1 and CDR2 are SGHRS and YFSETQ. Unmatched junction bases numbered 2, after V lost 4 bases and J lost 0 bases. The CDR3 DNA follows: TGCGCCAGCAGCAAGACAGGGGTGAACACTGAAGCTTTCTTT. Amino acid sequence: CASSKTGVNTEAFF.

The J gene is TRBJ2-3, the V gene TRBV20-1; 12 bases align to TRBD2. J lost 2 bases, V lost 0 bases, and 21 bases had no gene match. The length of the CDR3 is 22 residues. Germline V gene data show CDR1 as DFQATT and CDR2 as SNEGSKA (reference sequence). The CDR3 DNA reads as TGCAGTGCTAGAGATCTGGGTGGGAGACTAGCGGGAGTGGGACCTTCCACAGATACGCAGTATTTT. Protein product: CSARDLGGRLAGVGPSTDTQYF.

This clonotype was seen only a few times. The chain has TRBV5-1 and TRBJ1-5; no reliable D call. The CDR3 covers 13 residues. Germline V gives CDR1 SGHRS, CDR2 YFSETQ. V shed 1 base and J shed 5 bases, with 7 bases lying between them. CDR3 loop: CASSLTPDQPQHF. Here the CDR3 DNA reads TGCGCCAGCAGCTTGACACCTGATCAGCCCCAGCATTTT.

This clonotype was observed at least ten times. The genes are TRBV6-2 or TRBV6-3 and TRBJ2-5, with D uncertain. The CDR3 loop spans 12 amino acids. The V and J ends lost 6 bases and 5 bases respectively, with 10 bases between them. CDR1 and CDR2 (germline): MNHEY, SVGEGT. The CDR3 loop is CASSAAVETQYF. The CDR3 nucleotides are TGTGCCAGCAGCGCGGCAGTGGAGACCCAGTACTTC.

This clonotype was counted a few times. This sequence joins TRBV30 and TRBJ2-7, with D uncertain. Germline loops: CDR1 GTSNPN, CDR2 SVGIG (reference sequence). There are 13 residues in the CDR3. Trimming cost V 1 base and J 2 bases, with 9 bases left between them. The CDR3 nucleotides read TGTGCCTGGAGTGCCTCGGGCGCCTACGAGCAGTACTTC. Amino acid sequence: CAWSASGAYEQYF.

This clonotype appeared many times. The rearrangement uses TRBV19 and TRBJ1-1, with D possibly matching TRBD1 (6 bases). CDR1 and CDR2 (germline): LNHDA, SQIVND (reference sequence). The CDR3 is 17 residues long. The germline V and J ends were trimmed by 5 bases and 1 base, with 20 bases remaining between them. CDR3 amino acids: CASSSRGTRRGNTEAFF. DNA of the CDR3: TGTGCCAGTAGTTCGCGGGGGACACGAAGGGGGAACACTGAAGCTTTCTTT.

This clonotype was seen repeatedly, ten times or more. The rearrangement uses TRBV24-1 and TRBJ2-3; D may match TRBD1 or TRBD2 (5 bases each). The V end was cut by 2 bases, the J end by 0 bases, with 11 bases between. This CDR3 spans 16 amino acids. CDR1 KGHDR and CDR2 SFDVKD come from the germline V gene. CDR3 DNA: TGTGCCACCAGTGATTATAGGGGAGCGAGCACAGATACGCAGTATTTT. Its protein is CATSDYRGASTDTQYF.